This T cell receptor (beta chain) was profiled in a study of T-cell reconstitution after alpha-beta-depleted transplantation in children. Study findings and constraints: Two months or so post-transplant, alpha-beta T cells reportedly derived from several hundred expanded graft clones. Among T cells one year after transplant, newly produced cells accounted for most counts and diversity.

Unique molecular identifiers were used to barcode this TCRbeta library. MiXCR, applied by TCRdb to the PCR reads, yields one record per CDR3 protein. This sample has around 100,000 distinct CDR3 sequences, with about 8% found just once. This CDR3 has 15 residues. V shed 5 bases and J 4 bases; nucleotides not matched to a gene: 6. Germline CDR1 reads MNHEY; CDR2 reads SVGAGI. As regards this clonotype: Antigen: not known.

Sequencing used PBMCs, obtained before TCRalphabeta/CD19-depleted stem cell transplant. The chain uses TRBV6-5 and TRBJ1-5; 9 bases are a match to TRBD1. The TCR sequence derives from a boy aged 2 to 9 with acute lymphoblastic leukemia, due to receive a stem cell transplant. CDR3 nucleotides: TGTGCCAGCAGTCTCAATGACAGGGGGAATCAGCCCCAGCATTTT. Residues: CASSLNDRGNQPQHF.